Presented here are 17 T cell receptor beta chains from one specimen sequenced in a study of cytomegalovirus exposure and HLA in healthy donors. PCR amplification relied on 60 Vbeta primers (plus 13 Jbeta primers). Assay used: immunoSEQ multiplex PCR; TCRdb lists only in-frame clones, some missing. The table includes under 200,000 clones, 85% detected once. The sample was PBMCs. These receptors all come from a man under 40 in good health and CMV-seropositive.

The CDR3 loop is CASSQGQGQPQHF. For the CDR3, the DNA is TGTGCCAGCAGCCAAGGCCAGGGTCAGCCCCAGCATTTT. The rearrangement uses TRBV14 and TRBJ1-5, with D perhaps matching TRBD1 (5 bases). The CDR3 consists of 13 residues. Trimming cost V 1 base and J 6 bases, with 7 bases left between them. Germline CDR1 SGHDN, CDR2 FVKESK.

The J gene is TRBJ1-2, the V gene TRBV14, with TRBD1 as a possible D gene (6 bases). This CDR3 comprises 13 residues. In germline, CDR1 is SGHDN, CDR2 FVKESK. The V and J ends lost 0 bases and 6 bases respectively, with 8 bases between them. CDR3 sequence: CASSQDRGDGYTF. The CDR3 DNA follows: TGTGCCAGCAGCCAAGACAGGGGAGATGGCTACACCTTC.

The chain is built from TRBV5-1 and TRBJ1-2; 9 bases line up with TRBD1. Trimming at V came to 0 bases and at J to 7 bases, leaving 4 bases not matched to a gene. The CDR3 covers 14 residues. CDR1 and CDR2 (germline): SGHRS, YFSETQ. CDR3 in DNA: TGCGCCAGCAGCTTGGAGGGACAGGGAGGTGGCTACACCTTC. Protein sequence: CASSLEGQGGGYTF.

Written as DNA, the CDR3 is TGTGCCAGCAGCATAATCACAGATACGCAGTATTTT. Encoded protein: CASSIITDTQYF. V gene TRBV5-4 combines with J gene TRBJ2-3; no firm D call. The CDR3 spans 12 residues. Trimming stripped 4 bases from V and 2 bases from J, with 5 bases between. From germline, CDR1 is SGHNT and CDR2 YYREEE (reference sequence).

V usage is TRBV7-6 and J usage is TRBJ2-3, with unresolved D. Deletions cut 3 bases from V and 2 bases from J, with 12 bases between. Germline V CDR1 and CDR2: SGHVS, FNYEAQ. The CDR3 is made up of 15 amino acids. CDR3 protein: CASSLSSAYTDTQYF. The CDR3 bases are TGTGCCAGCAGCTTGAGCAGCGCTTACACAGATACGCAGTATTTT.

The DNA of the CDR3 is TGTGCCACCAGCAGAGATTGGGGACTTGAAGCTTTCTTT. Translation: CATSRDWGLEAFF. The V and J genes are TRBV15 and TRBJ1-1; perhaps TRBD1 as D (5 bases). V lost 0 bases, J lost 7 bases, and 9 bases lay in between. The germline CDR1 and CDR2 sequences are LNHNV and YYDKDF (reference sequence). CDR3 length: 13 residues.

The chain carries TRBV5-4 and TRBJ2-7; tentatively, D is TRBD2 (6 bases). CDR1 is SGHNT and CDR2 is YYREEE in the germline V gene (reference sequence). This CDR3 spans 15 amino acids. Trimming stripped 0 bases from V and 2 bases from J, with 12 bases between. CDR3 sequence (DNA): TGTGCCAGCAGCTTGGAGAGTTGGGGGGCCTACGAGCAGTACTTC. It encodes CASSLESWGAYEQYF. The whole variable domain, remainder taken from reference TRBV5-4 and TRBJ2-7, is ETGVTQSPTHLIKTRGQQVTLRCSSQSGHNTVSWYQQALGQGPQFIFQYYREEENGRGNFPPRFSGLQFPNYSSELNVNALELDDSALYLCASSLESWGAYEQYFGPGTRLTVT.

J is TRBJ2-1 and V is TRBV18; D call uncertain. Trimming left V 3 bases short and J 8 bases short, with 14 bases between. The germline V gene has CDR1 KGHSH and CDR2 LQKENI. The CDR3 loop spans 14 amino acids. The CDR3 loop reads CASSPDISTDEQFF. The CDR3 region has the DNA TGTGCCAGCTCACCCGACATCTCGACGGATGAGCAGTTCTTC.

The gene calls are TRBV4-2 and TRBJ2-7; D is unresolved. Trimming cost V 0 bases and J 0 bases, with 18 bases left between them. Per germline, CDR1 LGHNA and CDR2 YNFKEQ. The CDR3 spans 18 residues. The DNA for the CDR3 is TGTGCCAGCAGCCAAGAAACCCCCAGGTCTTTTAGCTCCTACGAGCAGTACTTC. Translation: CASSQETPRSFSSYEQYF.

The chain combines TRBV21-1 with TRBJ1-1. TRBV21-1 counts as a pseudogene. This CDR3 spans 17 amino acids. CDR3 loop: CASSMPAPPTMNTEAFF. The CDR3, as DNA: TGTGCCAGCAGCATGCCTGCCCCGCCTACTATGAACACTGAAGCTTTCTTT.

CDR3 sequence reads: CASSVPGGMNTEAFF. CDR3 coding DNA: TGTGCCAGCAGCGTGCCAGGGGGGATGAACACTGAAGCTTTCTTT. The chain recombines TRBV11-3 with TRBJ1-1; TRBD1 aligns across 7 bases. V lost 5 bases and J lost 0; bases outside the gene matches: 6. Germline V gene lookup returns CDR1 SGHNT and CDR2 YENEEA. The CDR3 is 15 amino acids.

This sequence joins TRBV6-5 and TRBJ2-3; 9 bases are a match to TRBD1. V shed 4 bases and J 4 bases; nucleotides not matched to a gene: 6. The CDR3 covers 15 residues. Germline CDR1 MNHEY, CDR2 SVGAGI. The CDR3 sequence is CASSSTGGNADTQYF. The CDR3 coding sequence is TGTGCCAGCAGTTCCACAGGGGGCAATGCAGATACGCAGTATTTT.

J is TRBJ1-5 and V is TRBV5-1; D is unresolved. CDR3 length: 14 amino acids. CDR1 is SGHRS and CDR2 is YFSETQ in the germline V gene. V was cut by 0 bases and J by 6 bases, with 10 bases left in between. CDR3 in amino acids: CASSLDSGSQPQHF. For the CDR3, the DNA is TGCGCCAGCAGCTTGGACAGTGGCAGTCAGCCCCAGCATTTT.

About this clone itself: At one end the junction does not follow the germline gene, possibly because of a read error. The DNA of the CDR3 is TGCGCCAGCAGGACCGGGACTAGCGCCAACCACATAGGTTTT. Its protein product is CASRTGTSANHIGF. The chain recombines TRBV5-1 with TRBJ2-3; the match to TRBD2 covers 10 bases. The CDR3 is made up of 14 amino acids. The germline V gene encodes CDR1 SGHRS and CDR2 YFSETQ.

V is TRBV11-2 and J is TRBJ2-5; the match to TRBD2 covers 7 bases. The length of the CDR3 is 14 residues. Trimming took 5 bases from V and 2 from J; bases not matched to a gene: 5. Per the germline V gene, CDR1 is SGHAT and CDR2 is FQNNGV. Here the CDR3 DNA reads TGTGCCAGCAGCCGAAGCGGGATTCAAGAGACCCAGTACTTC. Protein sequence: CASSRSGIQETQYF.

The chain couples TRBV6-1 to TRBJ1-1, with D tentatively TRBD1 (5 bases). The V gene lost 5 bases and the J gene lost 5 bases, with 15 bases spanning the gap. The germline gives CDR1 MNHNS, CDR2 SASEGT. The CDR3 covers 14 residues. The CDR3 here is CASSSYKGWTEAFF. Here the CDR3 DNA reads TGTGCCAGCAGTTCGTATAAGGGGTGGACTGAAGCTTTCTTT.

The chain is built from TRBV4-2 and TRBJ2-3, with D uncertain. Germline CDR1 is LGHNA and CDR2 is YNFKEQ. The CDR3 is 14 residues long. Trimming cost V 5 bases and J 2 bases, with 11 bases left between them. The CDR3 sequence: CASSTRMVTDTQYF. The CDR3 region has the DNA TGTGCCAGCAGCACCAGAATGGTCACAGATACGCAGTATTTT.